This passage covers 19 T cell receptor beta chains from one sample sequenced in a study of control samples from healthy donors and cancer patients. This table comes from immunoSEQ multiplex PCR, and its TCRdb copy is limited to in-frame clones, with some not included. This table has 140,000 or so clones, roughly 89% appearing once. The sample taken for sequencing was blood. Source of these receptors: a man aged 25-45 years in good health.

The V and J genes are TRBV6-5 and TRBJ2-7; 7 nucleotides align to TRBD2. Germline CDR1 and CDR2: MNHEY and SVGAGI. The J segment lost 5 bases and the V segment lost 8 bases, leaving 3 bases of the junction unmatched. The CDR3 length is 11 residues. The CDR3: CASWEGNEQYF. The CDR3 DNA sequence: TGTGCCAGCTGGGAGGGAAACGAGCAGTACTTC.

This sequence joins TRBV20-1 and TRBJ2-7, with 9 bases lining up with TRBD2. V was pared by 3 bases and J by 7 bases, with 10 bases of the junction left unmatched. The CDR3 contains 14 residues. Per the germline V gene, CDR1 is DFQATT and CDR2 is SNEGSKA (reference sequence). CDR3 coding DNA: TGCAGTGCTAGTCCTTTGGCGGGAGGGGATGAGCAGTACTTC. Protein sequence: CSASPLAGGDEQYF.

The chain recombines TRBV7-8 with TRBJ2-7; 7 bases are shared with TRBD1. Germline CDR1 is SGHVS and CDR2 is FQNEAQ. The V segment lost 5 bases and the J segment 3 bases; nucleotides outside the gene matches: 7. The CDR3 spans 14 residues. The CDR3, as DNA: TGTGCCAGCAGCCCGCGAGCAGGGGGCTACGAGCAGTACTTC. Residues: CASSPRAGGYEQYF.

The genes are TRBV6-2 or TRBV6-3 and TRBJ2-1, with D unresolved. Trimming stripped 0 bases from V and 12 bases from J, with 6 bases between. From germline, CDR1 is MNHEY and CDR2 SVGEGT. This CDR3 spans 11 amino acids. CDR3 amino acids: CASSYSWGQFF. The CDR3, as DNA: TGTGCCAGCAGTTACTCTTGGGGGCAGTTCTTC.

The V gene is TRBV7-9, the J gene TRBJ2-5, with D hard to call. Trimming left V 1 base short and J 1 base short, with 7 bases between. The CDR3 runs 14 residues. Looked up from germline, CDR1 is SEHNR and CDR2 is FQNEAQ (reference sequence). The CDR3 region is CASSLVGSQETQYF. The DNA of the CDR3 is TGTGCCAGCAGCTTAGTCGGCAGCCAAGAGACCCAGTACTTC.

This chain connects TRBV19 to TRBJ1-4, with TRBD1 matching over 9 bases. The V gene end was trimmed by 4 bases and the J gene end by 7 bases; junction bases not matched to a gene: 7. This CDR3 contains 15 residues. Germline V CDR1 and CDR2: LNHDA, SQIVND (reference sequence). CDR3: CASSTGDRAGEKLFF. DNA for the CDR3: TGTGCCAGTAGTACGGGGGACAGGGCAGGTGAAAAACTGTTTTTT.

The gene calls are TRBV6-5 and TRBJ1-2; D may be TRBD1 (6 bases). Germline loops: CDR1 MNHEY, CDR2 SVGAGI. Trimming took off 2 bases at V and 7 bases at J, with 14 bases between the two ends. The CDR3 is made up of 14 amino acids. CDR3 region: CASSYEGGSAGYTF. CDR3 DNA sequence: TGTGCCAGCAGTTACGAGGGGGGATCTGCTGGCTACACCTTC.

The chain employs TRBV19 and TRBJ1-2, with D uncertain. The CDR3 runs to 12 residues. The ends were cut back, 3 bases at V and 8 bases at J, with 10 bases in the middle. Germline assignment: CDR1 LNHDA and CDR2 SQIVND (reference sequence). The CDR3 reads CASSMDRYGYTF. The CDR3 DNA is TGTGCCAGTAGTATGGACCGCTACGGCTACACCTTC.

The CDR3 protein is CASSLLYSANTGELFF. CDR3 sequence (DNA): TGTGCCAGCAGCCTACTCTATTCGGCGAACACCGGGGAGCTGTTTTTT. The rearrangement joins TRBV11-3 to TRBJ2-2, with D unresolved. The CDR3 contains 16 residues. Germline-derived CDR1 and CDR2 are SGHNT and YENEEA. The V gene lost 5 bases and the J gene lost 0 bases, with 13 bases spanning the gap.

The chain couples TRBV19 to TRBJ1-1; D perhaps matches TRBD1 (6 bases). In germline, CDR1 is LNHDA, CDR2 SQIVND (reference sequence). Trimming cost V 7 bases and J 1 base, with 10 bases left between them. The CDR3 sequence is 13 residues long. CDR3 coding DNA: TGTGCCAGTACCGGACAGAGGAACACTGAAGCTTTCTTT. It specifies CASTGQRNTEAFF.

The CDR3, as DNA: TGTGCCAGCAGCCCCGAAGGCTATGGCTACACCTTC. Its translation: CASSPEGYGYTF. The rearrangement joins TRBV7-2 to TRBJ1-2, with D hard to call. The CDR3 extends over 12 amino acids. CDR1 SGHTA and CDR2 FQGNSA come from the germline V gene. V was clipped by 5 bases and J by 4 bases, with 8 bases between them.

The J gene is TRBJ1-1, the V gene TRBV24-1; TRBD1 is a possible D gene (6 bases). The CDR3 has 17 residues. V lost 6 bases to trimming and J lost 11 bases, with 30 bases between them. The V gene's germline CDR1 is KGHDR and CDR2 SFDVKD. CDR3 region: CATSFIGDNISLLWAFF. For the CDR3, the DNA is TGTGCCACCAGTTTTATAGGGGACAACATCTCGCTTTTATGGGCTTTCTTT.

This chain links TRBV6-4 with TRBJ1-3; D remains ambiguous. V was clipped by 2 bases and J by 5 bases, with 10 bases between them. The CDR3 consists of 14 residues. Germline V gene data show CDR1 as MRHNA and CDR2 as SNTAGT. CDR3 in amino acids: CASSDPKVRNTIYF. The CDR3 region has the DNA TGTGCCAGCAGTGACCCAAAGGTCCGAAACACCATATATTTT.

This chain joins TRBV28 and TRBJ1-1, with a tentative D call TRBD1 (5 bases). Germline V lookup: CDR1 MDHEN, CDR2 SYDVKM. Trimming took off 4 bases at V and 8 bases at J, with 23 bases between the two ends. The length of the CDR3 is 16 residues. The CDR3 nucleotides are TGTGCCAGCAGTTACAACGGGGCCGCTTTTTCTGCAGAAGCTTTCTTT. Its translation is CASSYNGAAFSAEAFF.

The CDR3 nucleotides are TGTGCCAGCAGCCGCCCTATGGTAGGTATCGACAATGAGCAGTTCTTC. Translating it yields CASSRPMVGIDNEQFF. The chain has TRBV5-4 and TRBJ2-1; D gene unclear. The CDR3 extends over 16 amino acids. The germline gives CDR1 SGHNT, CDR2 YYREEE (reference sequence). The germline V and J ends were trimmed by 4 bases and 5 bases, with 19 bases remaining between them.

This clone has a single count. V and J are TRBV3-1 (or the pseudogene TRBV3-2) and TRBJ2-7; 15 nucleotides line up with TRBD2. The CDR3 contains 21 residues. The J segment lost 2 bases and the V segment lost 0 bases, leaving 14 bases of the junction unmatched. Germline loops: CDR1 LGHDT, CDR2 YNNKEL (reference sequence). The CDR3 spells CASSQDSDAGLAGGDPYEQYF. CDR3 DNA: TGTGCCAGCAGCCAAGATAGTGATGCGGGACTAGCGGGAGGAGATCCCTACGAGCAGTACTTC.

This chain connects TRBV9 to TRBJ2-1; D perhaps matches TRBD1 (5 bases). CDR1 and CDR2 (germline): SGDLS, YYNGEE. The CDR3 totals 15 residues. Trimming took 3 bases from V and 7 from J, leaving 17 bases between them. CDR3 in amino acids: CASSADTSTANEQFF. CDR3 sequence (DNA): TGTGCCAGCAGCGCGGACACGAGTACAGCGAATGAGCAGTTCTTC.

The chain combines TRBV4-2 with TRBJ2-2; unclear D gene. The CDR3 contains 15 residues. Germline V gene data show CDR1 as LGHNA and CDR2 as YNFKEQ. V was cut by 1 base and J by 4 bases, with 10 bases left in between. This chain's CDR3 is CASSQGGGSTGELFF. In DNA form, the CDR3 reads TGTGCCAGCAGCCAAGGCGGCGGCAGCACCGGGGAGCTGTTTTTT.

The V call is TRBV6-5, the J call TRBJ2-1, with 9 bases aligning to TRBD2. Unmatched junction bases numbered 6, after V lost 5 bases and J lost 4 bases. Per germline, CDR1 MNHEY and CDR2 SVGAGI. CDR3 length: 15 amino acids. The CDR3 here is CASSPTSGLYNEQFF. The CDR3 region has the DNA TGTGCCAGCAGTCCGACTAGCGGATTGTACAATGAGCAGTTCTTC.